The rows below give T cell receptor beta chains drawn from one sample of a study of blood T cell repertoires in COVID-19. Some clones are missing from TCRdb's copy, which holds only in-frame ones; the method was immunoSEQ multiplex PCR. The sample contains approximately 200,000 clones, approximately 80% of which appear only once. Specimen: peripheral blood. These receptors were obtained from a woman in her fifties or sixties who had recovered from COVID-19. Each CDR3 is given with its conserved first and last residue. A D gene is named only where the DNA matches it firmly. The listing skips clone size in some rows; elsewhere it reads once, few, many or a size class.

v_gene: TRBV5-4; abundance: .; j_gene: TRBJ2-3; d_gene: TRBD2; CDR3aa: CASSQKSGGAADTQYF; CDR3nt: TGTGCCAGCAGCCAAAAGAGCGGGGGGGCCGCAGATACGCAGTATTTT
v_gene: TRBV10-3; abundance: .; j_gene: TRBJ2-3; d_gene: .; CDR3aa: CAISESGRGLTDTQYF; CDR3nt: TGTGCCATCAGTGAGTCTGGCAGGGGCCTCACAGATACGCAGTATTTT
v_gene: TRBV25-1; abundance: .; j_gene: TRBJ2-1; d_gene: TRBD2; CDR3aa: CASSGGLPSSYNEQFF; CDR3nt: TGTGCCAGCAGTGGGGGACTACCGAGCTCCTACAATGAGCAGTTCTTC
v_gene: TRBV18; abundance: .; j_gene: TRBJ1-1; d_gene: TRBD1; CDR3aa: CASSPPGQGAGNTEAFF; CDR3nt: TGTGCCAGCTCACCACCGGGACAGGGGGCCGGGAACACTGAAGCTTTCTTT
v_gene: TRBV2; abundance: .; j_gene: TRBJ1-6; d_gene: TRBD1; CDR3aa: CASSGLGQPEAPLHF; CDR3nt: TGTGCCAGCAGTGGCCTGGGACAGCCTGAGGCACCCCTCCACTTT
v_gene: TRBV6-5; abundance: .; j_gene: TRBJ2-5; d_gene: TRBD2; CDR3aa: CACSGGAIQETQYF; CDR3nt: TGTGCCTGCTCGGGGGGGGCTATCCAAGAGACCCAGTACTTC
v_gene: TRBV15; abundance: .; j_gene: TRBJ1-5; d_gene: .; CDR3aa: CATSRDIGVKPQHF; CDR3nt: TGTGCCACCAGCAGAGATATAGGGGTAAAACCCCAGCATTTT
v_gene: TRBV5-1; abundance: many; j_gene: TRBJ1-4; d_gene: TRBD1; CDR3aa: CASSDGQGVNEKLFF; CDR3nt: TGCGCCAGCAGCGACGGACAGGGGGTGAATGAAAAACTGTTTTTT
v_gene: TRBV3-1/TRBV3-2; abundance: .; j_gene: TRBJ2-7; d_gene: TRBD1; CDR3aa: CASSPGTGAREQYF; CDR3nt: TGTGCCAGCAGCCCCGGGACAGGGGCTCGAGAGCAGTACTTC
v_gene: TRBV27; abundance: .; j_gene: TRBJ2-3; d_gene: TRBD2; CDR3aa: CASSILASGGPDTQYF; CDR3nt: TGTGCCAGCAGTATCCTCGCTAGCGGGGGGCCAGATACGCAGTATTTT
v_gene: TRBV5-4; abundance: .; j_gene: TRBJ1-1; d_gene: TRBD1; CDR3aa: CASSLAGQGFEAFF; CDR3nt: TGTGCCAGCAGCTTGGCCGGACAGGGATTTGAAGCTTTCTTT
v_gene: TRBV3-1/TRBV3-2; abundance: .; j_gene: TRBJ2-3; d_gene: TRBD1; CDR3aa: CASSLGQGPDTQYF; CDR3nt: TGTGCCAGCAGCCTCGGACAGGGTCCAGATACGCAGTATTTT
v_gene: TRBV9; abundance: .; j_gene: TRBJ2-7; d_gene: TRBD2; CDR3aa: CASSVGAGDPYEQYF; CDR3nt: TGTGCCAGCAGCGTAGGTGCGGGGGACCCCTACGAGCAGTACTTC
v_gene: TRBV5-4; abundance: .; j_gene: TRBJ1-6; d_gene: .; CDR3aa: CATSTRRDNSPLHF; CDR3nt: TGTGCCACTTCAACGCGGCGGGATAATTCACCCCTCCACTTT
v_gene: TRBV11-2; abundance: many; j_gene: TRBJ2-5; d_gene: TRBD1; CDR3aa: CASKTGGGFETQYF; CDR3nt: TGTGCCAGCAAAACAGGGGGTGGTTTCGAGACCCAGTACTTC
v_gene: TRBV5-1; abundance: .; j_gene: TRBJ2-3; d_gene: TRBD1; CDR3aa: CASSDGTGYADTQYF; CDR3nt: TGCGCCAGCAGCGACGGGACAGGGTACGCAGATACGCAGTATTTT
v_gene: TRBV7-2; abundance: .; j_gene: TRBJ1-5; d_gene: .; CDR3aa: CASRGGGGNQPQHF; CDR3nt: TGTGCCAGCAGGGGTGGAGGCGGCAATCAGCCCCAGCATTTT
v_gene: TRBV4-3; abundance: .; j_gene: TRBJ1-6; d_gene: .; CDR3aa: CASSQDSAGLNSPLHF; CDR3nt: TGCGCCAGCAGCCAAGATTCGGCAGGTCTTAATTCACCCCTCCACTTT
v_gene: TRBV5-4; abundance: few; j_gene: TRBJ1-1; d_gene: TRBD1; CDR3aa: CASSTGQGGWTEAFF; CDR3nt: TGTGCCAGCAGCACGGGACAGGGGGGGTGGACTGAAGCTTTCTTT
v_gene: TRBV5-1; abundance: .; j_gene: TRBJ1-4; d_gene: .; CDR3aa: CASSSGGAASTNEKLFF; CDR3nt: TGCGCCAGCAGCTCGGGCGGGGCGGCCTCAACTAATGAAAAACTGTTTTTT
v_gene: TRBV27; abundance: .; j_gene: TRBJ1-1; d_gene: TRBD1; CDR3aa: CASSSGQGASNTEAFF; CDR3nt: TGTGCCAGCAGCTCGGGACAGGGGGCTTCGAACACTGAAGCTTTCTTT
v_gene: TRBV18; abundance: .; j_gene: TRBJ1-2; d_gene: TRBD1; CDR3aa: CASSLYGTGNYGYTF; CDR3nt: TGTGCCAGCTCACTCTACGGGACAGGGAATTATGGCTACACCTTC
v_gene: TRBV6-5; abundance: .; j_gene: TRBJ1-6; d_gene: .; CDR3aa: CASSRVESYNSPLHF; CDR3nt: TGTGCCAGCAGCAGGGTCGAGTCCTATAATTCACCCCTCCACTTT